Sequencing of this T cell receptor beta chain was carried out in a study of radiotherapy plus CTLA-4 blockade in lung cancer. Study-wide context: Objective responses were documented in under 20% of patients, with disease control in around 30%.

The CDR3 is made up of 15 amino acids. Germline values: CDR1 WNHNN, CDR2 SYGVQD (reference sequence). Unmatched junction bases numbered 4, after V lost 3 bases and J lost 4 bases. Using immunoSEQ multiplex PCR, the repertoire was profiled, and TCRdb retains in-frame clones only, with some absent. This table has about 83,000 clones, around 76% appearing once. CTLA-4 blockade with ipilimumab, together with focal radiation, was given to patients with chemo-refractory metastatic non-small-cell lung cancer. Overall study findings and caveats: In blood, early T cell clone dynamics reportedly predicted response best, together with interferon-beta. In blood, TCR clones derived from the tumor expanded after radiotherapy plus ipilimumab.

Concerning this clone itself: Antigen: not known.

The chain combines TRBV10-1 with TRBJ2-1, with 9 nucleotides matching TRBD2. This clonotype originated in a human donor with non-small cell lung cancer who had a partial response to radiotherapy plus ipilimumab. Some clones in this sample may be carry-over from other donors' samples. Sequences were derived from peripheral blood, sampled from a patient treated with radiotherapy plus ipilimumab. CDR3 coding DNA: TGCGCCAGCAGTGAAACGACTAGCGGATACAATGAGCAGTTCTTC. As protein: CASSETTSGYNEQFF.